Each of the 10 T cell receptor beta chains below was sequenced from the same sample in a study of identical twins (TCRdb year 2016). Library preparation employed 5' RACE. For sequencing, an Illumina HiSeq 2000 was employed. Starting from the raw public reads, TCRdb applied fastp trimming at Q25, assembled clones with MiXCR and retained in-frame beta chains. For every CDR3 protein sequence, its rows merge into one entry that carries the most common genes and DNA. In this sample the table shows more than 1.5 million distinct CDR3 sequences, around 33% of which occur a single time. The top ten clonotypes cover around 0.3% of the sample. Sequenced: cord blood. The receptors were sampled from a newborn girl in good health.

The chain is built from TRBV12-3 or TRBV12-4 and TRBJ2-7; TRBD2 agrees at 7 bases. Trimming took 1 base from V and 4 from J; bases not matched to a gene: 7. This CDR3 is 15 amino acids long. The CDR3 sequence: CASSLGGSGVYEQYF. In DNA, the CDR3 is TGTGCCAGCAGTTTAGGCGGGAGTGGGGTTTACGAGCAGTACTTC.

The chain couples TRBV20-1 to TRBJ2-3; D not certain. V lost 1 base and J lost 2, with 10 bases in between. Germline CDR1 reads DFQATT; CDR2 reads SNEGSKA (reference sequence). This CDR3 has 14 residues. The CDR3 sequence: CSARAGRYTDTQYF. The CDR3 coding sequence is TGCAGTGCTAGAGCCGGACGGTACACAGATACGCAGTATTTT.

This clonotype was detected only a few times. The chain has TRBV3-1 and TRBJ2-3; D is ambiguous. Looked up from germline, CDR1 is LGHDT and CDR2 is YNNKEL (reference sequence). There are 14 residues in the CDR3. Trimming took off 4 bases at V and 8 bases at J, with 16 bases between the two ends. CDR3: CASSRQRSPGTQYF. CDR3 DNA: TGTGCCAGCAGCCGGCAGCGATCCCCGGGTACGCAGTATTTT.

This clonotype appeared many times. The chain joins TRBV5-5 to TRBJ1-2, with a tentative D call TRBD1 (5 bases). This CDR3 is built from 13 residues. Germline CDR1 is SGHKS and CDR2 is YYEKEE (reference sequence). Trimming pared 2 bases from V and 7 bases from J, leaving 12 bases between. CDR3 nucleotide sequence: TGTGCCAGCAGCTTAGAAGGCGGGGCTGGCTACACCTTC. Translation gives CASSLEGGAGYTF.

V and J are TRBV12-1 and TRBJ1-1; the listed D gene, TRBD1, was not tested against the DNA. TRBV12-1 is labeled a pseudogene. The CDR3 contains 15 residues. The CDR3 region is CASSFIRESDTEAFF. CDR3 sequence (DNA): TGTGCCAGCAGCTTTATCAGGGAGTCGGACACTGAAGCTTTCTTT.

The gene calls are TRBV13 and TRBJ2-2, with TRBD2 matching over 8 bases. The CDR3 extends over 19 amino acids. V was pared by 5 bases and J by 4 bases, with 18 bases of the junction left unmatched. From germline, CDR1 is PRHDT and CDR2 FYEKMQ (reference sequence). DNA of the CDR3: TGTGCCAGCAGCCATGCCGCTAGCGGGCCCCGCGGTTTCACCGGGGAGCTGTTTTTT. Translated, it gives CASSHAASGPRGFTGELFF.

This clonotype has ten or more counts. The genes are TRBV10-3 and TRBJ2-7; TRBD1 might be the D (5 bases). This CDR3 comprises 13 residues. Germline values: CDR1 ENHRY, CDR2 SYGVKD. Trimming took off 4 bases at V and 3 bases at J, with 10 bases between the two ends. The CDR3 coding sequence is TGTGCCATCAGTGTGCGACAGATCTACGAGCAGTACTTC. Translation: CAISVRQIYEQYF.

The V and J genes are TRBV11-2 and TRBJ2-1, with TRBD2 identical over 11 bases. After removal of 6 bases from V and 6 bases from J, the junction contained 7 bases not matched to a gene. This CDR3 spans 15 amino acids. Per germline, CDR1 SGHAT and CDR2 FQNNGV. In nucleotides, the CDR3 is TGTGCCAGCAGTTCTAGCGGGGGGTACTGCAATGAGCAGTTCTTC. Its protein is CASSSSGGYCNEQFF.

Worth noting for this clonotype: The junction departs from the called germline gene at one end, perhaps through a read error. The V and J genes are TRBV12-3 or TRBV12-4 and TRBJ1-2; D gene unclear. The CDR3 length is 15 residues. This CDR3 is CASRNLGGQFYDYTF. In nucleotides, the CDR3 is TGTGCCAGCCGAAATCTCGGCGGGCAGTTTTATGACTACACCTTC.

The CDR3 region is CASSLDRVREKLFF. CDR3 DNA: TGTGCCAGCAGCTTGGACAGGGTACGAGAAAAACTGTTTTTT. The chain joins TRBV5-5 to TRBJ1-4, with a possible D match to TRBD1 (6 bases). V was cut by 0 bases and J by 8 bases, with 11 bases left in between. This CDR3 is built from 14 residues. Germline V lookup: CDR1 SGHKS, CDR2 YYEKEE (reference sequence).